This T cell receptor beta chain was captured by sequencing in a study of T cell repertoires in cytomegalovirus infection. Overall study: Public TCR beta signature analysis indicated the presence of both CMV infection and matching HLA type. Points from the study as a whole: In two of eight donors, the top clonotype was HLA-C-restricted CMV-specific.

MiXCR was run by TCRdb on the reads, yielding one entry per CDR3 protein. The sample contains 200,000 to 250,000 distinct CDR3 sequences, 35% to 40% of which appear only once. The CDR3 extends over 14 amino acids. In germline, CDR1 is MGHDK, CDR2 SYGVNS. V dropped 7 bases and J dropped 4; count of bases not matched to a gene: 4. A single count supports this clonotype. Antigen specificity is unknown. The chain recombines TRBV25-1 with TRBJ1-5; TRBD1 matches 10 bases. This receptor was taken from a human donor in good health (CMV status not recorded). Some clones in this sample may be carry-over from other donors' samples. Material: CD8+ T cells from cultured PBMCs, obtained from culture after CMV antigen stimulation. The CDR3 protein is CASKGQGTNQPQHF. The CDR3 DNA sequence: TGTGCCAGCAAGGGACAGGGGACTAATCAGCCCCAGCATTTT.